A single sample gave rise to the 6 T cell receptor beta chains below, sequenced in a study of identical twins. A single record per CDR3 protein comes from TCRdb applying MiXCR to the 5' RACE reads. The sample yields about 220,000 distinct CDR3 sequences, around 6.5% seen once. Separately, the same data were catalogued under a study of T cells expressing NK-cell markers.

Sequencing input: CD8+ T cells sorted from blood. Receptors originate from a woman younger than 35 in good health.

This clonotype was recorded a few times. The V and J genes are TRBV7-3 and TRBJ2-3; D unresolved. This CDR3 spans 15 amino acids. Germline V gives CDR1 SGHTA, CDR2 FQGTGA. The ends were cut back, 3 bases at V and 9 bases at J, with 19 bases in the middle. This CDR3 reads CASSLISKGSDTQYF. CDR3 bases: TGTGCCAGCAGCTTGATTTCGAAGGGATCCGACACGCAGTATTTT.

This clonotype was seen a handful of times. The chain recombines TRBV12-3 or TRBV12-4 with TRBJ2-1; D may be TRBD1 (5 bases). The V end was cut by 4 bases, the J end by 6 bases, with 10 bases between. This CDR3 is 13 amino acids long. CDR3 nucleotides: TGTGCCAGCAGTTATGGACAAAGCAATGAGCAGTTCTTC. It is translated as CASSYGQSNEQFF.

Comment on this clonotype: A read error is possible here, since a much larger clone lies one base away. V is TRBV27 and J is TRBJ2-1, with D perhaps matching TRBD2 (6 bases). CDR3 size: 14 residues. Germline V gene data show CDR1 as MNHEY and CDR2 as SMNVEV (reference sequence). Trimming pared 4 bases from V and 0 bases from J, leaving 7 bases between. CDR3 region: CASSSGSSYNEQFF. CDR3 sequence (DNA): TGTGCCAGCAGTTCCGGGAGCTCCTACAATGAGCAGTTCTTC.

This clonotype was detected ten times or more. The rearrangement links TRBV29-1 to TRBJ1-2; D call uncertain. Between the trimmed V and J ends, which lost 6 bases and 2 bases, there was a span of 7 bases. The CDR3 is made up of 11 amino acids. CDR1 SQVTM and CDR2 ANQGSEA come from the germline V gene. CDR3 residues: CSVRENYGYTF. The CDR3 bases are TGCAGCGTCCGGGAGAACTATGGCTACACCTTC.

This clonotype was seen more than once but under ten times. The V gene is TRBV9, the J gene TRBJ1-1; D unresolved. CDR1 SGDLS and CDR2 YYNGEE come from the germline V gene. This CDR3 comprises 13 residues. Trimming cost V 4 bases and J 3 bases, with 10 bases left between them. CDR3 coding DNA: TGTGCCAGCAGCCGGAATCCTGACACTGAAGCTTTCTTT. It yields the protein CASSRNPDTEAFF. The variable domain in full, with the rest retrieved from reference TRBV9 and TRBJ1-1, is DSGVTQTPKHLITATGQRVTLRCSPRSGDLSVYWYQQSLDQGLQFLIQYYNGEERAKGNILERFSAQQFPDLHSELNLSSLELGDSALYFCASSRNPDTEAFFGQGTRLTVV.

The CDR3, as DNA: TGTGCCAGCAGTTTCCGAGTTATCACCGGGGAGCTGTTTTTT. It yields the protein CASSFRVITGELFF. V and J are TRBV12-3 or TRBV12-4 and TRBJ2-2; unclear D gene. The CDR3 has 14 residues. Trimming removed 3 bases from V and 4 bases from J, with 9 bases in between.